This TCR beta chain comes out of a study of T cell responses to AZD1222 COVID-19 vaccine. General study results and limits: Vaccination with two AZD1222 doses was followed by a rise in Spike-specific TCR breadth and depth.

This clone was seen a handful of times. The antigen is unknown. This CDR3 is 14 amino acids long. Germline-derived CDR1 and CDR2 are SNHLY and FYNNEI. J lost 4 bases, V lost 9 bases, and 8 bases had no gene match. Sequenced by immunoSEQ multiplex PCR; TCRdb stores in-frame clones only, minus some. The profile shows some 140,000 clones, roughly 90% of them singletons. The rearrangement uses TRBV2 and TRBJ1-5, with TRBD1 identical over 8 bases. The sequencing here drew on peripheral blood, taken on day 0 of AZD1222 vaccination. The receptor comes from an adult in good health. CDR3 coding DNA: TGTGCCAGTTCGAGAGGACAGGGAAATCAGCCCCAGCATTTT. As protein: CASSRGQGNQPQHF. Variable domain in full (rest from reference TRBV2 and TRBJ1-5): EPEVTQTPSHQVTQMGQEVILRCVPISNHLYFYWYRQILGQKVEFLVSFYNNEISEKSEIFDDQFSVERPDGSNFTLKIRSTKLEDSAMYFCASSRGQGNQPQHFGDGTRLSIL.